The present T cell receptor beta chain was sequenced within a study of T cells after yellow fever vaccination. Background on the study: SMART-Seq v4 Ultra Low Input handled preparation of low-cell-number fractions.

Looked up from germline, CDR1 is SNHLY and CDR2 is FYNNEI. The V segment lost 0 bases and the J segment 11 bases; nucleotides outside the gene matches: 3. This CDR3 contains 12 residues. Universal primer sites and UMIs were introduced during 5'RACE template-switching synthesis of TCR cDNA. TCRdb fed the 5' RACE reads into MiXCR, producing one record per CDR3 protein. Found here are 300,000 or so distinct CDR3 sequences, around 8.6% of them singletons; the top ten hold around 3.4%. Study-level results: Clones from primary vaccination mostly reappeared after the booster (96% CD4, approximately 86% CD8). Weaker overall, the secondary response nonetheless peaked faster (day 5 versus 15).

The table lists this clonotype with many counts. Its antigen is unknown. This clonotype was obtained from a man younger than 30 who received the YFV17D yellow fever vaccine. The material sequenced was CD4+ T cells sorted from PBMCs, taken 5 days after the yellow fever booster vaccination. The chain joins TRBV2 to TRBJ2-7, with 8 bases fitting TRBD1. CDR3 in amino acids: CASSEAQGAEYF. As DNA, the CDR3 is TGTGCCAGCAGTGAAGCCCAGGGGGCAGAGTACTTC.